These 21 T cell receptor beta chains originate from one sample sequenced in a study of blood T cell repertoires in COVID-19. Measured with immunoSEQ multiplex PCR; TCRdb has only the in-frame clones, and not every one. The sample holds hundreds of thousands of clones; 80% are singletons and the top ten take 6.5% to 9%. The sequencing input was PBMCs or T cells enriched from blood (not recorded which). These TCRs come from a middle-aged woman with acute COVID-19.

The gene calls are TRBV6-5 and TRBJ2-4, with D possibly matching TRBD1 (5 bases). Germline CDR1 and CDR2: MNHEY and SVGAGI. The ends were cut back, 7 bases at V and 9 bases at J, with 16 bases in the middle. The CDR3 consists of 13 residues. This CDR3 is CASIQVWGGIQYF. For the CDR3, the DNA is TGTGCCAGCATACAGGTTTGGGGCGGCATTCAGTACTTC.

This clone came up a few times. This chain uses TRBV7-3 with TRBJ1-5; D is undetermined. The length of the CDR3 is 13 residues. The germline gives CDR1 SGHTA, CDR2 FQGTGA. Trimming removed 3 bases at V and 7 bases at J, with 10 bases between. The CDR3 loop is CASSFGGRQPQHF. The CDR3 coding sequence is TGTGCCAGCAGCTTCGGCGGGCGCCAGCCCCAGCATTTT.

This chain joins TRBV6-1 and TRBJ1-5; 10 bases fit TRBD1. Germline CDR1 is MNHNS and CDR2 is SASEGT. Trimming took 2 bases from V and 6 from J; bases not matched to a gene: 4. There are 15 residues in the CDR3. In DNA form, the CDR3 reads TGTGCCAGCAGTGAAAGAGGACAGGGGGTTCAGCCCCAGCATTTT. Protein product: CASSERGQGVQPQHF.

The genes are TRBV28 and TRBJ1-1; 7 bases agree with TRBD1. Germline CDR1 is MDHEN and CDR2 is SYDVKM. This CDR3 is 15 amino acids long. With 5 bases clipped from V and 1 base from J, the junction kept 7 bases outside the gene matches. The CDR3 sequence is CASSSTGDTNTEAFF. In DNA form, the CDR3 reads TGTGCCAGCAGTAGCACAGGGGACACGAACACTGAAGCTTTCTTT.

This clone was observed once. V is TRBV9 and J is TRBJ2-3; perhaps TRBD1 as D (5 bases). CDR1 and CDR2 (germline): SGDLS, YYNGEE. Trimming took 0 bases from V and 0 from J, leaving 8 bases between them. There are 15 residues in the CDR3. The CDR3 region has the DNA TGTGCCAGCAGCGTAGGGGGCTCTAGCACAGATACGCAGTATTTT. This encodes CASSVGGSSTDTQYF.

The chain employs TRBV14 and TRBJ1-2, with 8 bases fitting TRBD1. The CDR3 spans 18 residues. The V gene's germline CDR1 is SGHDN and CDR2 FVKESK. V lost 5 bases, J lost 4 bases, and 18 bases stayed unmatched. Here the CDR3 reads CASSSSLDRAPASYGYTF. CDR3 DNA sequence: TGTGCCAGCAGCTCCAGTTTGGACAGGGCCCCGGCGTCCTATGGCTACACCTTC. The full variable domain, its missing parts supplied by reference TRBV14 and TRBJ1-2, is EAGVTQFPSHSVIEKGQTVTLRCDPISGHDNLYWYRRVMGKEIKFLLHFVKESKQDESGMPNNRFLAERTGGTYSTLKVQPAELEDSGVYFCASSSSLDRAPASYGYTFGSGTRLTVV.

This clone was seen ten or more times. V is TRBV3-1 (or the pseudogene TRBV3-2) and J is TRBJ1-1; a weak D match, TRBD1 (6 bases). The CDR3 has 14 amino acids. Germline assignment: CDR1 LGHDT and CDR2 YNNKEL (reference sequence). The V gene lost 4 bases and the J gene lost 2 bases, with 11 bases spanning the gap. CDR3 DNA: TGTGCCAGCAGCCCCCGGGGGGGCAACACTGAAGCTTTCTTT. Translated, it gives CASSPRGGNTEAFF.

The DNA for the CDR3 is TGTGCCAGCAGTTTGCAGGGTGGTAGGCGAGAGACCCAGTACTTC. Amino acids: CASSLQGGRRETQYF. This chain links TRBV28 with TRBJ2-5, with a possible D match to TRBD1 (5 bases). Germline V lookup: CDR1 MDHEN, CDR2 SYDVKM. There are 15 residues in the CDR3. Trimming cost V 3 bases and J 4 bases, with 15 bases left between them.

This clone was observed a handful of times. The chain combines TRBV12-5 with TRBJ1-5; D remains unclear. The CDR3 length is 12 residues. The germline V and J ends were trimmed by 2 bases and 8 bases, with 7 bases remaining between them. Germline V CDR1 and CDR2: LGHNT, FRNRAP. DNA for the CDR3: TGTGCTAGTGGTTTGAATGAGGAGCCCCAGCATTTT. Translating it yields CASGLNEEPQHF. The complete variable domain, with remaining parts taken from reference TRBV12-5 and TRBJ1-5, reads DARVTQTPRHKVTEMGQEVTMRCQPILGHNTVFWYRQTMMQGLELLAYFRNRAPLDDSGMPKDRFSAEMPDATLATLKIQPSEPRDSAVYFCASGLNEEPQHFGDGTRLSIL.

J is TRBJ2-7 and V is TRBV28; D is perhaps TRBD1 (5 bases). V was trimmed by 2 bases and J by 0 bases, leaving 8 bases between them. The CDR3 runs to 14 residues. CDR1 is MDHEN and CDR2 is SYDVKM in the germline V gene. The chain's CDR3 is CASSLTGPSYEQYF. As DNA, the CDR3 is TGTGCCAGCAGTTTAACAGGACCCTCCTACGAGCAGTACTTC.

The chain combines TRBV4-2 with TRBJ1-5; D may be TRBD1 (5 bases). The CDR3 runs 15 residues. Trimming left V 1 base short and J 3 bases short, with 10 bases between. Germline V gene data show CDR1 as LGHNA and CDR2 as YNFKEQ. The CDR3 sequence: CASSQVGALNQPQHF. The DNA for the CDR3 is TGTGCCAGCAGCCAAGTAGGGGCCCTCAATCAGCCCCAGCATTTT.

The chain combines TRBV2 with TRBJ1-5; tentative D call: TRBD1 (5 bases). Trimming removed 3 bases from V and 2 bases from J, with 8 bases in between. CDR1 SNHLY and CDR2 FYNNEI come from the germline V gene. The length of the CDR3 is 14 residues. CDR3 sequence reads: CASSDRVGNQPQHF. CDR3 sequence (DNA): TGTGCCAGCAGTGACAGGGTTGGCAATCAGCCCCAGCATTTT.

CDR3 in DNA: TGTGCCAGCAGTGATCAGCGGGGGATGAGGGAGACCCAGTACTTC. It codes for CASSDQRGMRETQYF. This sequence joins TRBV6-1 and TRBJ2-5, with TRBD2 matching 8 bases. The CDR3 totals 15 residues. Unmatched junction bases numbered 8, after V lost 3 bases and J lost 5 bases. CDR1 is MNHNS, CDR2 SASEGT, per germline.

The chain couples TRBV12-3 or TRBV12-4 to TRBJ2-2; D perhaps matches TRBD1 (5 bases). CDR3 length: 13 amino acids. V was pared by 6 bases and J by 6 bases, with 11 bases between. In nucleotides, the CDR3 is TGTGCCAGCAGCCTCTCAGGGCCCGGGGAGCTGTTTTTT. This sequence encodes CASSLSGPGELFF.

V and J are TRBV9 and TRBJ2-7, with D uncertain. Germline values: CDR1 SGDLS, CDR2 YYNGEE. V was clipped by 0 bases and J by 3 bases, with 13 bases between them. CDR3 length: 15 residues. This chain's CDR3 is CASSVAQAAFYEQYF. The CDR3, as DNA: TGTGCCAGCAGCGTAGCTCAGGCAGCTTTCTACGAGCAGTACTTC.

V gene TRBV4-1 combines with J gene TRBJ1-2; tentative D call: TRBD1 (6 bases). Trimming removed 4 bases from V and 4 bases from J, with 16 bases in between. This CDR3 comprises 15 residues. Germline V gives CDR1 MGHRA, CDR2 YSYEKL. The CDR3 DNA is TGCGCCAGCAGCCCATCAGGGGCTGGGGGCTATGGCTACACCTTC. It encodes CASSPSGAGGYGYTF.

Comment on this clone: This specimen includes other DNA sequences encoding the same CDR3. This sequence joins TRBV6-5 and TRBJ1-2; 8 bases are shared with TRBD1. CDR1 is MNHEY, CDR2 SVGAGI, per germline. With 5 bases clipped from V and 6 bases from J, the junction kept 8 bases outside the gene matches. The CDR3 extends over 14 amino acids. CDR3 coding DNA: TGTGCCAGCAGTCGCGGCAGGGGGCTCGATGGCTACACCTTC. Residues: CASSRGRGLDGYTF.

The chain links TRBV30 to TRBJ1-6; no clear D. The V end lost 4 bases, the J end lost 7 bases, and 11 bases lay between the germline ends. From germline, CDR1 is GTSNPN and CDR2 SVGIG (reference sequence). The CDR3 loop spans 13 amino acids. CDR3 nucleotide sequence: TGTGCCTGGACCGGAGACCTAAATTCACCCCTCCACTTT. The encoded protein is CAWTGDLNSPLHF.

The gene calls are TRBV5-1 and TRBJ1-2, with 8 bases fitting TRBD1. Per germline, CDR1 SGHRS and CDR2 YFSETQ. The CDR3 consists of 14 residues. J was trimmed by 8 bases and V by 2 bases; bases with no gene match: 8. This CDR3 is CASSFTGTGGGYTF. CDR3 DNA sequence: TGCGCCAGCAGCTTTACCGGGACAGGAGGCGGCTACACCTTC.

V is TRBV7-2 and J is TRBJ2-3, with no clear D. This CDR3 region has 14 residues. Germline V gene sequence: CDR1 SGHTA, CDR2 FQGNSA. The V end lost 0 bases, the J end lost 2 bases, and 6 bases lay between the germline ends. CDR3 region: CASSLARSTDTQYF. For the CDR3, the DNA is TGTGCCAGCAGCTTAGCCCGGTCCACAGATACGCAGTATTTT.

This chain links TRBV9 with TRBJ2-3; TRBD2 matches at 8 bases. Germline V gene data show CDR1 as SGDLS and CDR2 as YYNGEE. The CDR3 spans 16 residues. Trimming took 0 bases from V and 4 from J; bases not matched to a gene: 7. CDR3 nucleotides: TGTGCCAGCAGCGTAGCGGGAGGGCCAACGGCAGATACGCAGTATTTT. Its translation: CASSVAGGPTADTQYF.